One and the same sample provided the 8 T cell receptor beta chains below, sequenced in a study of T cell changes during pregnancy in multiple sclerosis. Using immunoSEQ multiplex PCR, the repertoire was profiled, and TCRdb retains in-frame clones only, with some absent. Altogether 50,000 or so clones are present, approximately 92% being singletons, with the ten largest covering approximately 0.4%. This specimen was CD4+ T cells from peripheral blood mononuclear cells, taken before pregnancy. These receptors were taken from a female donor with multiple sclerosis, enrolled in a pregnancy study.

The V call is TRBV7-9, the J call TRBJ2-7; 7 nucleotides match TRBD2. The CDR3 runs to 14 residues. The V gene end was trimmed by 5 bases and the J gene end by 4 bases; junction bases not matched to a gene: 8. CDR1 is SEHNR and CDR2 is FQNEAQ in the germline V gene (reference sequence). In nucleotides, the CDR3 is TGTGCCAGCAGCGAACAGCGGGGCTTTTACGAGCAGTACTTC. This translates into CASSEQRGFYEQYF.

This chain uses TRBV5-1 with TRBJ1-2; the D gene is possibly TRBD1 (5 bases). The V gene's germline CDR1 is SGHRS and CDR2 YFSETQ. With 0 bases removed from V and 14 bases from J, the gap between germline ends came to 11 bases. The CDR3 length is 11 residues. Here the CDR3 reads CASSLDGRETF. The CDR3 DNA is TGCGCCAGCAGCTTGGATGGCAGGGAAACCTTC.

V and J are TRBV5-4 and TRBJ1-2; 9 positions agree with TRBD1. Germline values: CDR1 SGHNT, CDR2 YYREEE (reference sequence). Unmatched junction bases numbered 16, after V lost 0 bases and J lost 7 bases. The CDR3 has 18 residues. CDR3 sequence (DNA): TGTGCCAGCAGCTTGGGGAGTAGGGACAGGGCCTTTAGGGCTGGCTACACCTTC. Residues: CASSLGSRDRAFRAGYTF.

The V and J genes are TRBV6-5 and TRBJ2-7; TRBD2 is a possible D gene (5 bases). From germline, CDR1 is MNHEY and CDR2 SVGAGI. This CDR3 is 15 amino acids long. The V end was cut by 5 bases, the J end by 4 bases, with 18 bases between. The CDR3 DNA is TGTGCCAGCAGTGGGCTGGGGTCTAGCAGTTACGAGCAGTACTTC. Amino acid sequence: CASSGLGSSSYEQYF.

The rearrangement joins TRBV11-2 to TRBJ2-3, with TRBD2 matching 13 bases. V was pared by 5 bases and J by 2 bases, with 10 bases of the junction left unmatched. Germline values: CDR1 SGHAT, CDR2 FQNNGV. The CDR3 spans 18 residues. The CDR3 nucleotides read TGTGCCAGCAGCCCAGGACTAGCGGGAGTTGGGCTCACAGATACGCAGTATTTT. It encodes CASSPGLAGVGLTDTQYF. Full variable domain (remainder filled in from reference TRBV11-2 and TRBJ2-3): EAGVAQSPRYKIIEKRQSVAFWCNPISGHATLYWYQQILGQGPKLLIQFQNNGVVDDSQLPKDRFSAERLKGVDSTLKIQPAKLEDSAVYLCASSPGLAGVGLTDTQYFGPGTRLTVL.

The gene calls are TRBV7-7 and TRBJ2-5; D might be TRBD2 (5 bases). The V and J ends lost 5 bases and 7 bases respectively, with 20 bases between them. CDR1 SSHAT and CDR2 FNYEAQ come from the germline V gene (reference sequence). This CDR3 region has 15 residues. Here the CDR3 reads CASSPLAAVPGTQYF. CDR3 sequence (DNA): TGTGCCAGCAGCCCCTTAGCAGCGGTACCGGGGACCCAGTACTTC.

The gene calls are TRBV7-8 and TRBJ1-1; D gene unclear. Trimming stripped 1 base from V and 0 bases from J, with 12 bases between. CDR1 and CDR2 (germline): SGHVS, FQNEAQ. CDR3 length: 16 residues. The CDR3 spells CASSLEGVGVNTEAFF. CDR3 DNA: TGTGCCAGCAGCTTAGAGGGAGTCGGGGTGAACACTGAAGCTTTCTTT.

The chain employs TRBV7-3 and TRBJ2-1; the match to TRBD1 covers 10 bases. With 10 bases clipped from V and 7 bases from J, the junction kept 10 bases outside the gene matches. The germline CDR1 and CDR2 sequences are SGHTA and FQGTGA. CDR3 length equals 14 residues. The CDR3 DNA reads as TGTGCCACCGCGAGCGACAGGGGGCCAAATGAGCAGTTCTTC. Translated, it gives CATASDRGPNEQFF.